Shown below are 5 T cell receptor beta chains from a single sample sequenced in a study of CD8 T cells in Susac syndrome. Reverse transcription of about 0.5 to 1 ug RNA used random hexamers. TCRdb independently ran MiXCR on the immunoSEQ multiplex PCR reads; one entry per CDR3 protein. The table lists 150,000 to 190,000 distinct CDR3 sequences, approximately 95% of them singletons. The specimen was CD4+ T cells from PBMCs. The source is a human donor with Susac syndrome.

This chain joins TRBV14 and TRBJ1-1; 7 positions agree with TRBD1. Germline assignment: CDR1 SGHDN and CDR2 FVKESK. This CDR3 has 14 amino acids. V gave up 4 bases and J gave up 5 bases; unmatched junction bases: 7. CDR3 loop: CASSPYNRGTEAFF. In DNA form, the CDR3 reads TGTGCCAGCAGCCCCTACAACAGGGGAACTGAAGCTTTCTTT. The full variable domain, rest sourced from reference TRBV14 and TRBJ1-1, is EAGVTQFPSHSVIEKGQTVTLRCDPISGHDNLYWYRRVMGKEIKFLLHFVKESKQDESGMPNNRFLAERTGGTYSTLKVQPAELEDSGVYFCASSPYNRGTEAFFGQGTRLTVV.

The chain couples TRBV4-1 to TRBJ2-4; TRBD2 might be the D (6 bases). CDR1 MGHRA and CDR2 YSYEKL come from the germline V gene. The CDR3 loop spans 15 amino acids. V lost 4 bases, J lost 9 bases, and 19 bases lay in between. CDR3 coding DNA: TGCGCCAGCAGCCCCAGGACTGGGGCCGGGGGCATTCAGTACTTC. It specifies CASSPRTGAGGIQYF.

The chain joins TRBV14 to TRBJ2-3; 16 bases are shared with TRBD2. The CDR3 contains 17 residues. The V segment lost 4 bases and the J segment 2 bases; nucleotides outside the gene matches: 3. Germline loops: CDR1 SGHDN, CDR2 FVKESK. CDR3 protein: CASSRGTSGGATDTQYF. For the CDR3, the DNA is TGTGCCAGCAGCCGTGGGACTAGCGGGGGGGCCACAGATACGCAGTATTTT.

This chain connects TRBV7-3 to TRBJ2-5, with D unresolved. Germline V CDR1 and CDR2: SGHTA, FQGTGA. The ends were cut back, 0 bases at V and 5 bases at J, with 7 bases in the middle. This CDR3 has 13 residues. CDR3 sequence (DNA): TGTGCCAGCAGCTTAACGTATGGGGAGACCCAGTACTTC. Residues: CASSLTYGETQYF.

This clonotype was counted a single time. The rearrangement joins TRBV12-5 to TRBJ2-7, with TRBD2 identical over 7 bases. Germline values: CDR1 LGHNT, CDR2 FRNRAP. The CDR3 is 14 amino acids. J was trimmed by 3 bases and V by 5 bases; bases with no gene match: 7. The CDR3 here is CASGPTTSFYEQYF. Here the CDR3 DNA reads TGTGCTAGTGGTCCGACGACTAGCTTCTACGAGCAGTACTTC.